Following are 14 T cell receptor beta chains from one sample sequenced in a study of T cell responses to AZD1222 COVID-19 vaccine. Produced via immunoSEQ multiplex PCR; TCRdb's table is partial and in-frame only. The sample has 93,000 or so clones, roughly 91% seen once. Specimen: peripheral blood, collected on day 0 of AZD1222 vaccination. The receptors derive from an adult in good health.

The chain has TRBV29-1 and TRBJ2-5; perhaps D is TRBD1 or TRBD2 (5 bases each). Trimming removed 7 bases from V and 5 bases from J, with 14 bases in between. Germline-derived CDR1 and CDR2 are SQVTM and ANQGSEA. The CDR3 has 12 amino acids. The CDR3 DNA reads TGCAGCGCGCATGGGGGATTCGAGACCCAGTACTTC. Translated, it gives CSAHGGFETQYF.

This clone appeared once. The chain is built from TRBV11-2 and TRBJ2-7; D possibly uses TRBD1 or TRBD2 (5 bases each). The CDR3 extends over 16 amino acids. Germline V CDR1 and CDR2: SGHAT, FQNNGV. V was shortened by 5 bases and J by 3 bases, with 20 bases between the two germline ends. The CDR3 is CASSPPVVAGSYEQYF. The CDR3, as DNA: TGTGCCAGCAGCCCCCCCGTGGTGGCAGGGAGCTACGAGCAGTACTTC.

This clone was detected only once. In nucleotides, the CDR3 is TGTGCCAGCAGCTCCCCGGACAGGAAACTTTACGAGCAGTACTTC. This sequence encodes CASSSPDRKLYEQYF. This chain links TRBV7-2 with TRBJ2-7, with TRBD1 identical over 7 bases. Trimming removed 4 bases from V and 4 bases from J; junction bases left unmatched: 10. The CDR3 totals 15 residues. Germline V gene data show CDR1 as SGHTA and CDR2 as FQGNSA.

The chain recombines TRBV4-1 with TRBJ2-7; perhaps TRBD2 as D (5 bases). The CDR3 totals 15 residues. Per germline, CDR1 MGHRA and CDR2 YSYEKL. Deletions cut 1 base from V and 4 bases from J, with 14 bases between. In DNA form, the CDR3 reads TGCGCCAGCAGCCAAGTCGAGGGTAGTCTGTACGAGCAGTACTTC. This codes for CASSQVEGSLYEQYF.

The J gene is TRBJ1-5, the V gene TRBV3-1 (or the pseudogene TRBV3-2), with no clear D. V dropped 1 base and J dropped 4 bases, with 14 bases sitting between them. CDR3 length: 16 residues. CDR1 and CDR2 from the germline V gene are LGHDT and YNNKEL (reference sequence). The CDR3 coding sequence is TGTGCCAGCAGCCAAGCCCCGTTTGGTAAAAATCAGCCCCAGCATTTT. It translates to CASSQAPFGKNQPQHF.

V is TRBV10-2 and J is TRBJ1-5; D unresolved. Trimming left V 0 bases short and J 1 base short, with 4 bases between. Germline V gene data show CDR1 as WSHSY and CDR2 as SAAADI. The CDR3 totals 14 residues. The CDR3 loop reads CASSESNSNQPQHF. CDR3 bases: TGCGCCAGCAGTGAGTCAAACAGCAATCAGCCCCAGCATTTT.

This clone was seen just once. This CDR3 is CASSFAGTSSYNEQFF. In DNA, the CDR3 is TGTGCCAGCAGCTTCGCCGGGACTAGCTCCTACAATGAGCAGTTCTTC. The chain has TRBV5-6 and TRBJ2-1, with TRBD2 matching 8 bases. CDR1 is SGHDT and CDR2 is YYEEEE in the germline V gene. This CDR3 is built from 16 residues. Trimming removed 2 bases from V and 0 bases from J; junction bases left unmatched: 4. The full variable domain, with the rest looked up from reference TRBV5-6 and TRBJ2-1, is DAGVTQSPTHLIKTRGQQVTLRCSPKSGHDTVSWYQQALGQGPQFIFQYYEEEERQRGNFPDRFSGHQFPNYSSELNVNALLLGDSALYLCASSFAGTSSYNEQFFGPGTRLTVL.

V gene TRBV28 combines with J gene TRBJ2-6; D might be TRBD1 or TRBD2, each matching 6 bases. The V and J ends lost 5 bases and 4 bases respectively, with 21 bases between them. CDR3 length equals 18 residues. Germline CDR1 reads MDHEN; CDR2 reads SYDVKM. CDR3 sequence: CASSPWGRGGSGANVLTF. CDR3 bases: TGTGCCAGCAGTCCCTGGGGCAGGGGAGGATCCGGGGCCAACGTCCTGACTTTC.

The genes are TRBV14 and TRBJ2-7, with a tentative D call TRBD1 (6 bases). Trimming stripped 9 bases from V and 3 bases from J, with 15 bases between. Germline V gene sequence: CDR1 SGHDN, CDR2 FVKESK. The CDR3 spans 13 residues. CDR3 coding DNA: TGTGCCAGTAGTGGACAGCTCTTCTACGAGCAGTACTTC. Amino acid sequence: CASSGQLFYEQYF.

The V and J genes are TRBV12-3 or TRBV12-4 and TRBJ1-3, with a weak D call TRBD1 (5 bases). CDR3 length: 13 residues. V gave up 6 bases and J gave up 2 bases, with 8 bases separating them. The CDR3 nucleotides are TGTGCCAGCAGGCAGGGTACTGGAAACACCATATATTTT. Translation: CASRQGTGNTIYF.

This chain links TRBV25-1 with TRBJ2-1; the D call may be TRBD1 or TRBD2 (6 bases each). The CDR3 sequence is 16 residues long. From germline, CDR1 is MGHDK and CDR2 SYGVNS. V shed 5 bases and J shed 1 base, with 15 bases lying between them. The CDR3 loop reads CASSLDGGGSYNEQFF. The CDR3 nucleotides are TGTGCCAGCAGTCTGGACGGGGGCGGGTCCTACAATGAGCAGTTCTTC.

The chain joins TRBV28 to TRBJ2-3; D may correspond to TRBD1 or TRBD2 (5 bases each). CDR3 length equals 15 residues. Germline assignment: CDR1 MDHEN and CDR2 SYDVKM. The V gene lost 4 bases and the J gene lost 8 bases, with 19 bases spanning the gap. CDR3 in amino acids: CASSSPGRRSPTQYF. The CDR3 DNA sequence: TGTGCCAGCAGTTCCCCGGGACGGCGGTCTCCTACGCAGTATTTT. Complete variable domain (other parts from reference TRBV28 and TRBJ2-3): DVKVTQSSRYLVKRTGEKVFLECVQDMDHENMFWYRQDPGLGLRLIYFSYDVKMKEKGDIPEGYSVSREKKERFSLILESASTNQTSMYLCASSSPGRRSPTQYFGPGTRLTVL.

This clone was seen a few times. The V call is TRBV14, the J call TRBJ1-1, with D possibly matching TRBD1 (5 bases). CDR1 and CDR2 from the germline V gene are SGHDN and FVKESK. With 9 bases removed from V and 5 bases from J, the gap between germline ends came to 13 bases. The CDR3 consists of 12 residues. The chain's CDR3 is CASGARVTEAFF. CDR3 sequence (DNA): TGTGCCAGTGGCGCCAGGGTGACTGAAGCTTTCTTT.

CDR3: CAWSETWDIQYF. The CDR3 DNA follows: TGTGCCTGGAGTGAGACCTGGGACATTCAGTACTTC. The V call is TRBV30, the J call TRBJ2-4; D unresolved. Trimming shortened V by 1 base and J by 8 bases, and 9 bases separated the two germline ends. In germline, CDR1 is GTSNPN, CDR2 SVGIG (reference sequence). The CDR3 has 12 residues. Filled out from reference TRBV30 and TRBJ2-4, the complete variable domain reads SQTIHQWPATLVQPVGSPLSLECTVEGTSNPNLYWYRQAAGRGLQLLFYSVGIGQISSEVPQNLSASRPQDRQFILSSKKLLLSDSGFYLCAWSETWDIQYFGAGTRLSVL.